Each of the 4 T cell receptor beta chains below was sequenced from the same sample in a study of Graves' ophthalmopathy and Graves' hyperthyroidism. Amplification targeted the TCR beta CDR3 regions, with RNA transcripts as the source material. The workflow started with a first-round RT-PCR run with HTBI primers and then moved on to a second-round multiplex PCR. TCRdb passed the multiplex PCR reads through MiXCR, listing each CDR3 protein once. The sample records hundreds of thousands of distinct CDR3 sequences, just over 40% being singletons. The sequenced material came from peripheral blood. The receptors were sampled from an adult man with Graves' ophthalmopathy.

This clonotype was found many times. The CDR3 sequence is CASSAVLSGNTIYF. CDR3 DNA: TGTGCCAGCAGCGCGGTCCTCTCTGGAAACACCATATATTTT. The chain joins TRBV9 to TRBJ1-3; D is unclear. Germline loops: CDR1 SGDLS, CDR2 YYNGEE. Trimming removed 3 bases from V and 0 bases from J, with 7 bases in between. The CDR3 covers 14 residues.

The chain carries TRBV15 and TRBJ1-1; D remains unclear. In germline, CDR1 is LNHNV, CDR2 YYDKDF (reference sequence). The CDR3 is 12 amino acids. Trimming left V 2 bases short and J 10 bases short, with 11 bases between. The CDR3 protein is CATSRLDSTAFF. The CDR3 DNA is TGTGCCACCAGCAGACTAGACTCTACAGCTTTCTTT.

This clonotype appeared many times. The chain employs TRBV5-1 and TRBJ1-2; tentative D call: TRBD1 (6 bases). The germline V gene has CDR1 SGHRS and CDR2 YFSETQ. The CDR3 covers 13 residues. The V end was cut by 1 base, the J end by 8 bases, with 12 bases between. This chain's CDR3 is CASSLTGYGGYTF. The CDR3 DNA reads as TGCGCCAGCAGCTTGACAGGGTACGGAGGCTACACCTTC.

V and J are TRBV20-1 and TRBJ2-7, with 9 bases lining up with TRBD1. The CDR3 consists of 14 residues. V gave up 2 bases and J gave up 4 bases; unmatched junction bases: 6. Germline V gives CDR1 DFQATT, CDR2 SNEGSKA (reference sequence). CDR3 DNA: TGCAGTGCTAGAATGCTGGGACAGGGTTACGAGCAGTACTTC. It yields the protein CSARMLGQGYEQYF.